The following is a T cell receptor (beta chain) sequence with its context. The target antigen is unknown. This specimen comes from a study of T cell responses to AZD1222 COVID-19 vaccine. Study in general: The analysis combined second doses at about 4 or about 12 weeks. Overall study results and limits: Spike-spanning, vaccine-associated CD4 TCRs were dominant at 160-218 and 743-854.

Sequenced by immunoSEQ multiplex PCR; TCRdb stores in-frame clones only, minus some. The sample has about 100,000 clones, about 89% seen once. The V gene lost 3 bases and the J gene lost 7 bases, with 11 bases spanning the gap. The CDR3 length is 12 residues. The V gene's germline CDR1 is SGHRS and CDR2 YFSETQ. The specimen comprised peripheral blood, sampled on day 0 of AZD1222 vaccination. This receptor was obtained from an adult in good health. This sequence joins TRBV5-1 and TRBJ2-7, with D perhaps being TRBD1 or TRBD2 (5 bases each). Here the CDR3 reads CASSSPGPEQYF. The CDR3 nucleotides read TGCGCCAGCAGCTCCCCGGGGCCTGAGCAGTACTTC.